This T cell receptor beta chain was captured in a study of blood T cells in healthy people across ages. V was cut by 3 bases and J by 2 bases, with 11 bases left in between. This CDR3 comprises 14 residues. The authors ran a second PCR of roughly 6 to 12 cycles using a sample-barcoded 5' primer and a J-beta primer mix. TCRdb recomputed calls from the 5' RACE reads with MiXCR, one row per CDR3 protein. The repertoire holds hundreds of thousands of distinct CDR3 sequences, less than 25% seen once, with roughly 9.4% in the top ten. The same sample was also studied in work on T cells of mothers and their children. That investigation notes: Using about 1.5 ug per 15 ul, all extracted RNA underwent cDNA synthesis.

This sequence originates from a boy aged 10-17 years in good health. The chain recombines TRBV12-3 or TRBV12-4 with TRBJ2-7; no definite D call. The sample was blood. CDR3 bases: TGTGCCAGCAGTTTGATCTCGGTGCCCTACGAGCAGTACTTC. Encoded protein: CASSLISVPYEQYF.